The entry that follows covers one TCR beta chain sequence. This receptor's antigen is unknown. Per-base qualities were not stored, and no clone one base away is much larger. The collaborating institutions used their own protocols to collect whole blood in K2EDTA tubes. For TCRbeta analysis, collaborators shipped samples in one of three forms: frozen whole blood, isolated PBMCs, or DNA extracted from either of those sample types. TCRbeta CDR3 regions were amplified from genomic DNA using the immunoSEQ Assay, a bias-controlled multiplex PCR. In the original analysis: Within the assay, amplification of reference gene primers was used to estimate how many nucleated cells each sample contained. To quantify the absolute abundance of each unique TCRbeta CDR3 rearrangement, sequence reads were collapsed and filtered. For each sample, productive Simpson clonality was calculated by taking the square root of Simpson's diversity index across productive rearrangements. TCRdb's version of the immuneACCESS table is confined to in-frame rearrangements and falls short of the full clone set. An unresolved V gene accounts for under half of the shortfall where checked; the remainder is of unknown origin. V and J calls and clone size are copied from that table; D and trimming were computed from the DNA. Within this sample are fewer than 95,000 clones, with about nine tenths of them counted one time only. Of the sample, around 14% is held by the ten largest clones.

This specimen comes from a study of blood T cell repertoires in COVID-19 (dated by TCRdb to 2020 to 2021). About the full investigation: The collaborator samples originated in the United States, Italy and Spain and spanned the acute and convalescent phases of COVID-19. The dataset comprised deeply sampled blood TCRbeta repertoires from subjects exposed to, actively infected with, or recovered from COVID-19. Sample metadata almost always included a de-identified subject ID, COVID-19 status, age in years and sex. HLA class I and class II types, where available, came from metadata supplied by the sample provider rather than from assay-based typing. Samples came from the ongoing ImmuneRACE study (first 160 participants) plus 1,254 subjects from 6 global collaborators. The repertoires were made available in a free public database intended to serve as a resource for research on the immune response to SARS-CoV-2. The prospective study material was composed of cDNA or gDNA derived from T cells, B-cell-depleted T cells, or PBMCs.

Here is what the overall study found, with its caveats: How much clinical and demographic metadata was included differed by source and by participant, and the metadata was provided uncurated.

Unmatched junction bases come to 13, with V trimmed by 7 bases and J by 6 bases. From cysteine to phenylalanine, the CDR3 is 17 amino acids long. Only the CDR3 DNA is retained, 51 bases long and in frame from the first base. Sequences MNHEY (CDR1) and SMNVEV (CDR2) are obtained from the germline V gene (reference sequence). The chain is made from TRBV27 and TRBJ2-1; TRBD2 lines up with 12 middle nucleotides. The material sequenced was peripheral blood. The receptor was isolated from a male donor with acute or convalescent COVID-19. Here is the DNA: TGTGCCAGCACCAACTGGCAAGCTAGCGGGGGGGCCAATGAGCAGTTCTTC. This codes for CASTNWQASGGANEQFF.